Listed below are T cell receptor beta chains from one sample, sequenced in a study of blood T cells in healthy people across ages. Each CDR3 protein is one row after TCRdb ran MiXCR on the 5' RACE reads. The sample shows 980,000 or so distinct CDR3 sequences, about 48% of them seen only once. The sample comprised blood. The receptors derive from a man aged 25-45 years in good health. The CDR3 runs from the conserved cysteine through the conserved F or W. D genes are given only for firm matches. Where a row states a size, it is once, few, many or the class of an expanded clone; other rows omit it.

clone_size	v_call	j_call	d_call	cdr3_aa	cdr3_nt
NA	TRBV12-3/TRBV12-4	TRBJ2-5	TRBD1	CASSLRTGVNQETQYF	TGTGCCAGCAGTTTGAGGACAGGCGTAAACCAAGAGACCCAGTACTTC
NA	TRBV5-1	TRBJ2-5	TRBD1	CASSAGQGGEQYF	TGCGCCAGCAGCGCAGGACAGGGAGGAGAGCAGTACTTC
few	TRBV6-5	TRBJ2-7	NA	CASRLGGDYEQYF	TGTGCCAGCAGACTAGGGGGAGACTACGAGCAGTACTTC
NA	TRBV5-1	TRBJ2-1	TRBD2	CASSSGLAAVYNEQFF	TGCGCCAGCAGCTCCGGACTAGCGGCGGTCTACAATGAGCAGTTCTTC
NA	TRBV20-1	TRBJ2-3	TRBD2	CSARAGGGATDTQYF	TGCAGTGCTAGAGCGGGCGGGGGGGCAACAGATACGCAGTATTTT
NA	TRBV2	TRBJ2-5	TRBD2	CAGNPGTSGPQETQYF	TGTGCCGGCAATCCAGGGACTAGCGGACCCCAAGAGACCCAGTACTTC
NA	TRBV5-1	TRBJ1-4	NA	CASSWAPNEKLFF	TGCGCCAGCAGCTGGGCCCCAAATGAAAAACTGTTTTTT
NA	TRBV5-5	TRBJ1-5	NA	CASSFSARDLSGNQPQHF	TGTGCCAGCAGCTTTTCCGCCAGGGACTTGTCGGGCAATCAGCCCCAGCATTTT
NA	TRBV10-3	TRBJ2-7	NA	CAIGTGQLSSYEQYF	TGTGCCATCGGAACCGGACAGCTGAGCTCCTACGAGCAGTACTTC
NA	TRBV29-1	TRBJ1-2	NA	CSVEFRGGYGYTF	TGCAGCGTTGAATTTAGGGGAGGCTATGGCTACACCTTC
NA	TRBV7-9	TRBJ2-7	TRBD2	CASSLEAGEGYEQYF	TGTGCCAGCAGCTTAGAGGCCGGGGAGGGCTACGAGCAGTACTTC
once	TRBV6-2/TRBV6-3	TRBJ2-5	NA	CASSLDPQGETQYF	TGTGCCAGCAGTTTGGACCCCCAGGGGGAGACCCAGTACTTC
NA	TRBV28	TRBJ1-5	TRBD1	CASSFIGQGSNQPQHF	TGTGCCAGCAGTTTTATTGGACAGGGTAGCAATCAGCCCCAGCATTTT
few	TRBV4-3	TRBJ2-1	TRBD2	CASSVKRGGYNEQFF	TGCGCCAGCAGCGTCAAGCGGGGGGGATACAATGAGCAGTTCTTC
NA	TRBV7-2	TRBJ2-7	NA	CASAGGGSYNEQYF	TGTGCCAGCGCGGGCGGGGGCTCCTACAATGAGCAGTACTTC
NA	TRBV5-1	TRBJ2-4	NA	CASSFRQGGNIQYF	TGCGCCAGCAGCTTCCGGCAGGGGGGAAACATTCAGTACTTC
NA	TRBV5-1	TRBJ2-5	TRBD2	CASSFTSGGAGETQYF	TGCGCCAGCAGCTTTACTAGCGGGGGGGCTGGAGAGACCCAGTACTTC
NA	TRBV6-5	TRBJ1-1	NA	CASTSGVTEAFF	TGTGCCAGCACCTCAGGGGTAACTGAAGCTTTCTTT
NA	TRBV20-1	TRBJ2-3	TRBD2	CSANPLAESTDTQYF	TGCAGTGCTAACCCACTAGCGGAGTCCACAGATACGCAGTATTTT
NA	TRBV20-1	TRBJ2-1	NA	CSARKLTSSYKEQFF	TGCAGTGCTAGGAAACTAACGTCCTCCTACAAGGAGCAGTTCTTC
NA	TRBV15	TRBJ2-1	NA	CATSRGLGSSSYNEQFF	TGTGCCACCAGCAGGGGCCTTGGGAGCAGCTCCTACAATGAGCAGTTCTTC
NA	TRBV5-1	TRBJ2-1	NA	CASSLALAGPASYNEQFF	TGCGCCAGCAGCTTGGCTCTAGCAGGCCCAGCCTCCTACAATGAGCAGTTCTTC
many	TRBV20-1	TRBJ1-2	TRBD1	CSALPGQGDGYTF	TGCAGTGCGCTCCCGGGACAGGGGGATGGCTACACCTTC
NA	TRBV7-2	TRBJ2-7	NA	CASSRQHAGSGQSYEQYF	TGTGCCAGCAGCCGTCAGCATGCGGGGTCAGGGCAGAGCTACGAGCAGTACTTC
NA	TRBV28	TRBJ2-7	NA	CASSLPGQGVDEQYF	TGTGCCAGCAGTTTACCGGGCCAGGGTGTCGACGAGCAGTACTTC
NA	TRBV28	TRBJ2-7	NA	CASRARGYSYEQYF	TGTGCCAGCAGAGCACGGGGGTACTCCTACGAGCAGTACTTC
NA	TRBV3-1	TRBJ2-7	TRBD2	CASSPGLEEQYF	TGTGCCAGCAGCCCCGGACTAGAAGAGCAGTACTTC
NA	TRBV20-1	TRBJ2-1	TRBD2	CSARDSGGSSYNEQFF	TGCAGTGCTAGAGATTCCGGCGGGAGCTCCTACAATGAGCAGTTCTTC